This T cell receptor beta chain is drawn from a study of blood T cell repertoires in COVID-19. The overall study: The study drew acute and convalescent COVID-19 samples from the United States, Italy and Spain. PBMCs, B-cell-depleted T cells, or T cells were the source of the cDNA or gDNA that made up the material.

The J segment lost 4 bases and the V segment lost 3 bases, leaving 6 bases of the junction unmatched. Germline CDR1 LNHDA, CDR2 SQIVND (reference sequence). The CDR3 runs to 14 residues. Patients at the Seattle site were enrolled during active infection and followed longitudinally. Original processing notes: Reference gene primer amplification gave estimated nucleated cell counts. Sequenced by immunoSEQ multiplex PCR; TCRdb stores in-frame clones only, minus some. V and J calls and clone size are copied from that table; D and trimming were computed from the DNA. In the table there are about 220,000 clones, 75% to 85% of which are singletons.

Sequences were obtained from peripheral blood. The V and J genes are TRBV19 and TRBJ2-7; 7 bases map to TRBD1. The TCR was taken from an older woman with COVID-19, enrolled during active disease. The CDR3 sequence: CASSIQQGFYEQYF. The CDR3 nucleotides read TGTGCCAGTAGTATCCAACAGGGGTTTTACGAGCAGTACTTC.